Listed here is a single T cell receptor beta chain. As yet, its antigen is unknown. Whereas donors were nominally healthy upon sampling, unrecorded immune exposures were probable. This specimen comes from a study of cytomegalovirus exposure and HLA in healthy donors. The wider study: Earlier results showed approximately 120 million unique TCR beta sequences derived from 150 million to 200 million T cells.

Study-wide results and caveats: It was confirmed in vitro that three of the CMV-associated chains were specific for CMV antigens. Reports showed the classifier diagnosing cytomegalovirus status with high specificity and sensitivity.

Vbeta (60) and Jbeta (13) primers were used in the PCR. Some clones are missing from TCRdb's copy, which holds only in-frame ones; the method was immunoSEQ multiplex PCR. There are around 120,000 clones in the sample; roughly 80% occur only once, and 4.5% to 5% lies in the top ten. This receptor was obtained from a man aged 45 to 65 in good health and CMV-seropositive. What was sequenced was PBMCs.

As DNA, the CDR3 is TGTGCCATCAGTGAGTCGGGGGGGTCGAACACTGAAGCTTTCTTT. This sequence encodes CAISESGGSNTEAFF. The chain carries TRBV10-3 and TRBJ1-1; D might be TRBD1 (5 bases). The CDR3 consists of 15 residues. The V gene lost 0 bases and the J gene lost 1 base, with 9 bases spanning the gap. Per germline, CDR1 ENHRY and CDR2 SYGVKD.